This TCR beta chain stems from a study of CD8 T cells in ankylosing spondylitis. The length of the CDR3 is 11 residues. The V gene lost 6 bases and the J gene lost 5 bases, with 8 bases spanning the gap. The study's findings and limits: There was reportedly significant enrichment of clones that were disease-linked in matched ankylosing spondylitis synovial fluid. Ankylosing spondylitis blood appeared to be characterized by a TCR beta motif of several highly homologous variants. Disease-linked clones were found to be CD8+ and relatively rare in peripheral blood.

As concerns this clonotype: Its target is not known.

In making TCR beta libraries, quantitative 5'-RACE with molecular barcodes was used. One entry per CDR3 protein results from TCRdb running MiXCR on the 5' RACE reads. The sample shows around 480,000 distinct CDR3 sequences, roughly 15% of them seen only once. The sequenced sample was blood, either unsorted or a sorted T cell fraction (not recorded which). V gene TRBV12-3 or TRBV12-4 combines with J gene TRBJ2-7; D call uncertain. This receptor was obtained from a male donor with ankylosing spondylitis. The CDR3 DNA reads as TGTGCCAGCAGATTTGGTAACGAGCAGTACTTC. Translation: CASRFGNEQYF.